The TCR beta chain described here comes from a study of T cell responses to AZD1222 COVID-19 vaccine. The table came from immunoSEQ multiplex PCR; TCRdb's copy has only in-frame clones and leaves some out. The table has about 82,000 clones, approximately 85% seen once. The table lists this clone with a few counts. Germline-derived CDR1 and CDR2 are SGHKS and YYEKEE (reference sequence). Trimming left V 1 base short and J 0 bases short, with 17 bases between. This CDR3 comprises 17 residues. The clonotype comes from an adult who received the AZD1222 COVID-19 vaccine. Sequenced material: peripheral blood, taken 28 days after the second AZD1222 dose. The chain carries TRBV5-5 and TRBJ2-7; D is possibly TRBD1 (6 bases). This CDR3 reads CASSLTIRGESSYEQYF. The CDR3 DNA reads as TGTGCCAGCAGCTTGACGATCAGGGGAGAGAGCTCCTACGAGCAGTACTTC.